These T cell receptor beta chains were read from a single sample in a study of T cell changes during pregnancy in multiple sclerosis. Data came from immunoSEQ multiplex PCR; TCRdb stores just in-frame clones and leaves some out. Among approximately 37,000 clones, 92% were seen once, and the ten largest hold 0.7% to 1%. Material: CD4+ T cells from peripheral blood mononuclear cells, obtained before pregnancy. Receptors originate from a female donor with multiple sclerosis, enrolled in a pregnancy study. The CDR3 runs from the conserved cysteine through the conserved F or W. D genes are given only for firm matches. Clone size appears in some rows only: once, few, many, or a class for an expanded clone.

clone_size,j_call,d_call,v_call,cdr3_nt,cdr3_aa
NA,TRBJ2-3,TRBD2,TRBV4-2,TGTGCCAGCAGCCCCGGGGTAGCGGGGCGCACAGATACGCAGTATTTT,CASSPGVAGRTDTQYF
NA,TRBJ2-6,TRBD1,TRBV9,TGTGCCAGCAGCCCCTTTCCGGGACAGGGGGTGTCCGGGGCCAACGTCCTGACTTTC,CASSPFPGQGVSGANVLTF
NA,TRBJ2-2,TRBD2,TRBV4-1,TGCGCCAGCCGCCCCCCGGGACTAGCGGGAAAGAACACCGGGGAGCTGTTTTTT,CASRPPGLAGKNTGELFF
NA,TRBJ2-5,TRBD2,TRBV30,TGTGCCTGGAGTGTGGGGGGGGAGACCCAGTACTTC,CAWSVGGETQYF
NA,TRBJ1-6,NA,TRBV7-8,TGTGCCAGCAGCTTAGGGTGGGCAGACTATAATTCACCCCTCCACTTT,CASSLGWADYNSPLHF
NA,TRBJ2-3,NA,TRBV11-2,TGTGCCAGCGGACTTAGACAAACTCCTTTCGATACGCAGTATTTT,CASGLRQTPFDTQYF
NA,TRBJ2-7,TRBD2,TRBV2,TGTGCCAGCACATTTTTAGCGGGAGGGCGACACGAGCAGTACTTC,CASTFLAGGRHEQYF
NA,TRBJ1-3,NA,TRBV6-5,TGTGCCAGCAGTTCCCTACAGGGCGCTGGAAACACCATATATTTT,CASSSLQGAGNTIYF
NA,TRBJ1-2,NA,TRBV28,TGTGCCAGCAGTTTACTGGACAGTTTCTATGGCTACACCTTC,CASSLLDSFYGYTF
NA,TRBJ2-2,NA,TRBV19,TGTGCCAGTAGTATTAGCATAGCCACCGGGGAGCTGTTTTTT,CASSISIATGELFF
once,TRBJ2-5,TRBD2,TRBV28,TGTGCCAGCAGTTTTACTAGCGGAGTCCAAGAGACCCAGTACTTC,CASSFTSGVQETQYF
NA,TRBJ2-1,TRBD1,TRBV19,TGTGCCAGTAGTTTAGGACAGGCCTACAATGAGCAGTTCTTC,CASSLGQAYNEQFF
NA,TRBJ2-7,NA,TRBV7-2,TGTGCCAGCAGCTTCCCGGGAGCAGACTACGAGCAGTACTTC,CASSFPGADYEQYF
NA,TRBJ2-7,NA,TRBV7-9,TGTGCCAGCAGCTTAGCGCTGGGGGACTCGTACTTC,CASSLALGDSYF
NA,TRBJ1-2,TRBD1,TRBV9,TGTGCCAGCAGCAGAGGGGGCACGGGGGGCTACACCTTC,CASSRGGTGGYTF
NA,TRBJ2-3,NA,TRBV21-1,TGTGCCAGCCTGTCGACTAGCGGGAGCCGAAGCACAGATACGCAGTATTTT,CASLSTSGSRSTDTQYF
once,TRBJ2-7,NA,TRBV27,TGTGCCAGCAGTTTGCACTACCGTTCGGAGCAGTACTTC,CASSLHYRSEQYF
few,TRBJ1-5,NA,TRBV6-5,TGTGCCAGCAGAAGAAGGGGTAGCAATCAGCCCCAGCATTTT,CASRRRGSNQPQHF
NA,TRBJ2-7,TRBD1,TRBV5-1,TGCGCCAGTGCGACCTCCGGGACAGGGGGTTTTGGAGAGCAGTACTTC,CASATSGTGGFGEQYF
NA,TRBJ2-3,TRBD1,TRBV9,TGTGCCAGCAGCACCCGGACAGGGGGCACAGATACGCAGTATTTT,CASSTRTGGTDTQYF
NA,TRBJ2-5,NA,TRBV9,TGTGCCAGCAGCGCCTACTCAGGGGCCGAAGAAGAGACCCAGTACTTC,CASSAYSGAEEETQYF
NA,TRBJ1-4,NA,TRBV18,TGTGCCAGCTCACAGGGGCTTAGTGAAAAACTGTTTTTT,CASSQGLSEKLFF
NA,TRBJ2-7,NA,TRBV7-9,TGTGCCAGCAGCTTAGGGGGGCCGGGGACTATTTACGAGCAGTACTTC,CASSLGGPGTIYEQYF
NA,TRBJ2-6,TRBD1,TRBV25-1,TGTGCCAGCAGTCTCGGGACAGGGGGCTCTGGGGCCAACGTCCTGACTTTC,CASSLGTGGSGANVLTF
NA,TRBJ2-7,NA,TRBV7-2,TGTGCCAGCAGCTTAACCGCTAACGCCTACGAGCAGTACTTC,CASSLTANAYEQYF
NA,TRBJ2-1,NA,TRBV5-6,TGTGCCAGCAGCCTGAACGGTGGCTCCTACAATGAGCAGTTCTTC,CASSLNGGSYNEQFF
NA,TRBJ2-2,TRBD2,TRBV9,TGTGCCAGCAGCTCCCCGGGACGACTAGCGGCGAACACCGGGGAGCTGTTTTTT,CASSSPGRLAANTGELFF
NA,TRBJ1-1,NA,TRBV5-1,TGCGCCAGCAGCTTGGGAACAGAGAACACTGAAGCTTTCTTT,CASSLGTENTEAFF
NA,TRBJ2-1,TRBD2,TRBV5-4,TGTGCCAGCAGCTTTTTTGGTCTAGCGGGAGGCCGAGGGGAGTTCTTC,CASSFFGLAGGRGEFF
NA,TRBJ2-7,TRBD1,TRBV15,TGTGCCACCAGCACCTCCGGACAGGGCAGCTACGAGCAGTACTTC,CATSTSGQGSYEQYF
NA,TRBJ1-6,NA,TRBV6-6,TGTGCCAGCAGTTTCGATAATTCACCCCTCCACTTT,CASSFDNSPLHF
NA,TRBJ1-5,TRBD1,TRBV2,TGTGCCAGGGGTAAGGACAGGGGTACTCAGCCCCAGCATTTT,CARGKDRGTQPQHF
NA,TRBJ2-7,TRBD1,TRBV11-1,TGTGCCAGCAGCTTACAGGGGGCCTCCTCCTACGAGCAGTACTTC,CASSLQGASSYEQYF
NA,TRBJ2-3,TRBD1,TRBV5-4,TGTGCCAGCAGCCTACCAACTCCGGGACAGGGTGCAGATACGCAGTATTTT,CASSLPTPGQGADTQYF
NA,TRBJ1-2,NA,TRBV2,TGTGCCAGCAGTGAGAACAGCCAAAACTATGGCTACACCTTC,CASSENSQNYGYTF
NA,TRBJ2-2,NA,TRBV11-2,TGTGCCAGCCTGCCAGATACAGGGACGTTATACACCGGGGAGCTGTTTTTT,CASLPDTGTLYTGELFF
NA,TRBJ2-6,NA,TRBV28,TGTGCCAGCAGTCCCTACACAGGGTCTGGGGCCAACGTCCTGACTTTC,CASSPYTGSGANVLTF
NA,TRBJ1-4,NA,TRBV5-1,TGCGCCAGCAGCCGCGGGGGTTCTGGGGAAAAACTGTTTTTT,CASSRGGSGEKLFF
NA,TRBJ1-3,TRBD1,TRBV30,TGTGCCTGGAGTGTAACGGACAGGGGACCCAAATTT,CAWSVTDRGPKF
NA,TRBJ2-2,TRBD1,TRBV19,TGTGCCAGTATAAGAACAGGGGGCAACGGGGAGCTGTTTTTT,CASIRTGGNGELFF
NA,TRBJ1-2,NA,TRBV2,TGTGCCAGCAATAGACAACCACAACAGGGTGGCTACACCTTC,CASNRQPQQGGYTF
NA,TRBJ2-7,NA,TRBV2,TGTGCCAGCAGTGACTTAGGGGCCCTATACGAGCAGTACTTC,CASSDLGALYEQYF
NA,TRBJ2-5,TRBD2,TRBV5-5,TGTGCCAGCAGCTTGGAGGTACTAGCGGGGGTAGAGACCCAGTACTTC,CASSLEVLAGVETQYF
once,TRBJ2-1,NA,TRBV12-5,TGTGCTAGTGGTTTGGGGTCTCGGACTTCCCCGTGGAATGAGCAGTTCTTC,CASGLGSRTSPWNEQFF
NA,TRBJ2-3,NA,TRBV19,TGTGCCAGTAGTGGGCAGGGGATTACAGATACGCAGTATTTT,CASSGQGITDTQYF
NA,TRBJ2-1,NA,TRBV29-1,TGCAGCGTTGATTTCAGGGGTTCCTACAATGAGCAGTTCTTC,CSVDFRGSYNEQFF
once,TRBJ1-5,TRBD1,TRBV28,TGTGCCAGCAGCCTAGCCGGGACAGGGTATAGCAATCAGCCCCAGCATTTT,CASSLAGTGYSNQPQHF
few,TRBJ2-3,NA,TRBV4-3,TGCGCCAGCAGCCAAGGGGGCAGTGCCACAGATACGCAGTATTTT,CASSQGGSATDTQYF
NA,TRBJ2-7,TRBD1,TRBV7-9,TGTGCCAGCAGCTTCGACAGGGGAGTAGGCGAGCAGTACTTC,CASSFDRGVGEQYF
NA,TRBJ1-1,TRBD1,TRBV7-8,TGTGCCAGCAGCTTGGGACAGATGAAGAACACTGAAGCTTTCTTT,CASSLGQMKNTEAFF
NA,TRBJ2-2,NA,TRBV11-2,TGTGCCAGCAGCTTAGGGCGGGGTACGAACACCGGGGAGCTGTTTTTT,CASSLGRGTNTGELFF